Included here is one T cell receptor (beta chain) sequence, with context. The data are from a study of blood T cell repertoires in COVID-19. Study at large: The United States, Italy and Spain were the sources of the acute and convalescent COVID-19 samples. In each case, the material was cDNA or gDNA derived from T cells, B-cell-depleted T cells, or PBMCs.

CDR3 length equals 13 residues. Trimming took 6 bases from V and 3 from J; bases not matched to a gene: 2. In the authors' methods: For nucleated cells, counts were estimated from reference gene primer amplification. Produced via immunoSEQ multiplex PCR; TCRdb's table is partial and in-frame only. The DNA was the basis for D and trimming; V, J and clone size are from that table. The table records approximately 91,000 clones, under 90% of them present only once. Material for sequencing was peripheral blood. The receptor comes from a human donor in a cohort sampled during active COVID-19. The chain employs TRBV12-3 or TRBV12-4 and TRBJ1-1, with 9 bases fitting TRBD1. The CDR3, as DNA: TGTGCCAGCAGGGACAGGGGAGACACTGAAGCTTTCTTT. It codes for CASRDRGDTEAFF.